The source of this TCR beta chain is a study of cytomegalovirus exposure and HLA in healthy donors. About the study: Earlier sequencing of some 170 million T cells yielded nearly 120 million unique TCR beta sequences.

Study observations and caveats: There was a cluster of highly shared sequence variants that was likely a sequencing artifact.

PCR amplification relied on 60 Vbeta primers (plus 13 Jbeta primers). Using immunoSEQ multiplex PCR, the repertoire was profiled, and TCRdb retains in-frame clones only, with some absent. This sample has 100,000 to 150,000 clones, with approximately 80% found just once. Comment on this clone: Antigen: not known.

Trimming shortened V by 3 bases and J by 1 base, and 19 bases separated the two germline ends. This CDR3 has 17 amino acids. CDR1 and CDR2 (germline): SGDLS, YYNGEE. Sample: PBMCs. This TCR came from a boy between 2 and 10 years old in good health and CMV-seronegative. The chain is built from TRBV9 and TRBJ1-1; D is undetermined. The CDR3 spells CASSDALGSEGNTEAFF. In DNA form, the CDR3 reads TGTGCCAGCAGCGACGCCCTGGGGTCCGAGGGGAACACTGAAGCTTTCTTT.